These T cell receptor beta chains were read from a single sample in a study of T cell clones after liver transplantation. This table comes from immunoSEQ multiplex PCR, and its TCRdb copy is limited to in-frame clones, with some not included. The profile shows 55,000 to 80,000 clones, roughly nine tenths of them singletons. The sample here was CD4+ T cells from blood, taken before liver transplant. These receptors all come from a human donor who received a liver transplant. Both conserved end residues are part of each CDR3. The order of the fields is V gene, clone size, J gene, D gene, CDR3 protein, CDR3 DNA. The D gene is left open where the match is weak. Only part of the rows carry a size: once, few, many, or a class if the clone is expanded.

>TRBV27|few|TRBJ1-5|-
CASSSGTFNQPQHF
TGTGCCAGCAGTTCCGGGACCTTCAATCAGCCCCAGCATTTT
>TRBV19|-|TRBJ2-6|TRBD1
CASSATTRDRVPSGANVLTF
TGTGCCAGTAGTGCTACAACCCGGGACAGGGTTCCCTCTGGGGCCAACGTCCTGACTTTC
>TRBV7-8|-|TRBJ2-7|-
CASSLASRDYEQYF
TGTGCCAGCAGCTTAGCCTCGAGAGACTACGAGCAGTACTTC
>TRBV6-5|-|TRBJ2-7|TRBD2
CASRTAGVSHEQYF
TGTGCCAGCAGGACAGCGGGAGTCTCCCACGAGCAGTACTTC
>TRBV6-5|-|TRBJ2-1|TRBD2
CASSYSREGQGEQFF
TGTGCCAGCAGTTACTCGCGGGAGGGCCAGGGTGAGCAGTTCTTC
>TRBV12-5|once|TRBJ1-1|TRBD1
CASGLARSGTGDTEAFF
TGTGCTAGTGGTTTGGCACGCTCCGGGACAGGTGACACTGAAGCTTTCTTT
>TRBV5-6|once|TRBJ2-2|TRBD2
CASSFGLENTGELFF
TGTGCCAGCAGTTTTGGACTAGAGAACACCGGGGAGCTGTTTTTT
>TRBV28|-|TRBJ2-2|TRBD2
CASSSGLEATGELFF
TGTGCCAGCAGTTCGGGACTAGAGGCGACCGGGGAGCTGTTTTTT
>TRBV10-3|-|TRBJ2-4|-
CAIQADTENIQYF
TGTGCCATCCAGGCCGACACAGAAAACATTCAGTACTTC
>TRBV28|-|TRBJ2-7|TRBD1
CASRRGLGSYEQYF
TGTGCCAGCAGAAGGGGGCTGGGATCCTACGAGCAGTACTTC
>TRBV7-6|-|TRBJ2-1|TRBD2
CASSLSSGVHNEQFF
TGTGCCAGCAGCTTATCCAGCGGGGTTCACAATGAGCAGTTCTTC
>TRBV28|-|TRBJ2-7|TRBD1
CASLSSDRRTYEQYF
TGTGCCAGCCTTTCCTCGGACAGGCGGACCTACGAGCAGTACTTC
>TRBV6-1|-|TRBJ1-3|-
CASSATTGFSGNTIYF
TGTGCCAGCAGTGCAACGACAGGATTCTCTGGAAACACCATATATTTT
>TRBV10-3|-|TRBJ2-7|-
CAISELGGSYEQYF
TGTGCCATCAGTGAGTTGGGCGGAAGCTACGAGCAGTACTTC
>TRBV9|-|TRBJ2-1|-
CASSVGVSEVHEQFF
TGTGCCAGCAGCGTAGGTGTTAGCGAGGTTCATGAGCAGTTCTTC
>TRBV6-5|-|TRBJ2-1|TRBD1
CASSLDRGNEQFF
TGTGCCAGCAGCCTAGACAGGGGTAATGAGCAGTTCTTC
>TRBV7-3|-|TRBJ2-3|TRBD2
CASSEGTSGRTDTQYF
TGTGCCAGCAGCGAAGGGACTAGCGGGAGAACAGATACGCAGTATTTT
>TRBV2|-|TRBJ1-2|TRBD1
CASWGEGAFYGYTF
TGTGCCAGCTGGGGGGAGGGGGCCTTCTATGGCTACACCTTC
>TRBV6-5|-|TRBJ1-2|-
CASILRRGSDYGYTF
TGTGCCAGCATCCTCCGGAGGGGGTCCGACTATGGCTACACCTTC
>TRBV7-3|-|TRBJ2-2|-
CASSLESNTGELFF
TGTGCCAGCAGCTTAGAGTCAAACACCGGGGAGCTGTTTTTT
>TRBV11-2|-|TRBJ2-7|TRBD1
CASSTDRGRIYEQYF
TGTGCCAGCAGCACGGACAGGGGGCGCATTTACGAGCAGTACTTC
>TRBV5-3|-|TRBJ2-5|-
CARSLDETQYF
TGTGCCAGAAGCTTGGACGAGACCCAGTACTTC
>TRBV6-4|-|TRBJ2-1|TRBD2
CASSDTSGRFYEQFF
TGTGCCAGCAGTGACACTAGCGGGAGGTTCTATGAGCAGTTCTTC
>TRBV6-1|-|TRBJ2-7|TRBD2
CASSEDGRSDEQYF
TGTGCCAGCAGTGAGGACGGGAGGTCTGACGAGCAGTACTTC
>TRBV27|once|TRBJ2-1|TRBD1
CASSFPVGAGGVNEQFF
TGTGCCAGCAGTTTCCCCGTGGGGGCAGGGGGTGTGAATGAGCAGTTCTTC
>TRBV9|-|TRBJ2-2|-
CASSVESSGTGELFF
TGTGCCAGCAGCGTAGAGTCGTCGGGGACCGGGGAGCTGTTTTTT
>TRBV5-1|-|TRBJ2-1|TRBD2
CASSLLGLAGALDNEQFF
TGCGCCAGCAGCTTGCTGGGACTAGCGGGAGCCCTCGACAATGAGCAGTTCTTC
>TRBV11-3|-|TRBJ2-3|-
CASGVGATDTQYF
TGTGCCAGCGGCGTGGGGGCCACAGATACGCAGTATTTT
>TRBV28|-|TRBJ1-1|-
CASSFGQGRLDTEAFF
TGTGCCAGCAGTTTCGGGCAGGGGAGGTTGGACACTGAAGCTTTCTTT
>TRBV6-1|-|TRBJ2-1|-
CARLDEQFF
TGTGCCCGCTTAGATGAGCAGTTCTTC
>TRBV5-6|-|TRBJ2-5|TRBD1
CASSFLPGQAQETQYF
TGTGCCAGCAGCTTTCTACCGGGACAGGCCCAAGAGACCCAGTACTTC
>TRBV9|-|TRBJ2-7|-
CASSSGGGILYEQYF
TGTGCCAGCAGCTCAGGGGGGGGAATACTCTACGAGCAGTACTTC
>TRBV7-2|-|TRBJ2-1|-
CASSLARGLYNEQFF
TGTGCCAGCAGCTTAGCGCGCGGACTCTACAATGAGCAGTTCTTC
>TRBV29-1|-|TRBJ2-1|-
CSVPGVPSYNEQFF
TGCAGCGTTCCGGGGGTTCCCTCCTACAATGAGCAGTTCTTC
>TRBV29-1|-|TRBJ1-1|TRBD1
CSGNRGPNTEAFF
TGCAGCGGTAACAGGGGGCCAAACACTGAAGCTTTCTTT
>TRBV18|-|TRBJ2-1|TRBD2
CASSPMSSGRVYNEQFF
TGTGCCAGCTCACCAATGTCTAGCGGGAGAGTCTACAATGAGCAGTTCTTC
>TRBV10-3|-|TRBJ1-2|TRBD1
CAATGDNYGYTF
TGTGCCGCGACAGGGGATAACTATGGCTACACCTTC
>TRBV18|-|TRBJ2-1|-
CASSSNRVLDNEQFF
TGTGCCAGCTCGTCGAACAGGGTTTTGGACAATGAGCAGTTCTTC
>TRBV9|-|TRBJ2-3|TRBD2
CASTTSGSTDTQYF
TGTGCCAGCACAACTAGCGGAAGCACAGATACGCAGTATTTT